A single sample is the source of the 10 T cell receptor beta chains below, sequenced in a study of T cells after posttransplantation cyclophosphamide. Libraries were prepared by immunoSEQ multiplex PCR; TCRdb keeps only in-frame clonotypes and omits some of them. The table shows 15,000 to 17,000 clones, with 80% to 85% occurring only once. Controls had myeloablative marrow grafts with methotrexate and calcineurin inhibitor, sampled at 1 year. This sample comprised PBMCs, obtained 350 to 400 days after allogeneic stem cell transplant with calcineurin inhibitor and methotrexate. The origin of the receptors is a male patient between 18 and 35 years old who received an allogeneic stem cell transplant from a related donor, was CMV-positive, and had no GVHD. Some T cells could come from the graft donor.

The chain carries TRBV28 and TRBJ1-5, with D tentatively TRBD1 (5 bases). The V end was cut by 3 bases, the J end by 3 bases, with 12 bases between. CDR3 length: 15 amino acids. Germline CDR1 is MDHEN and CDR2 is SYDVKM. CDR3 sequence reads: CASSLLGGANQPQHF. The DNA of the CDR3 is TGTGCCAGCAGTTTGTTGGGTGGGGCCAATCAGCCCCAGCATTTT. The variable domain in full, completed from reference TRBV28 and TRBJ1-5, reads DVKVTQSSRYLVKRTGEKVFLECVQDMDHENMFWYRQDPGLGLRLIYFSYDVKMKEKGDIPEGYSVSREKKERFSLILESASTNQTSMYLCASSLLGGANQPQHFGDGTRLSIL.

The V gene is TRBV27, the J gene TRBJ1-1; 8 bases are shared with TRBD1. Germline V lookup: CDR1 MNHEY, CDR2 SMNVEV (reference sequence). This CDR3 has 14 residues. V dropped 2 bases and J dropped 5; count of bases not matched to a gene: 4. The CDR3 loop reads CASSLQGANTEAFF. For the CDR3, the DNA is TGTGCCAGCAGTTTACAGGGGGCGAATACTGAAGCTTTCTTT.

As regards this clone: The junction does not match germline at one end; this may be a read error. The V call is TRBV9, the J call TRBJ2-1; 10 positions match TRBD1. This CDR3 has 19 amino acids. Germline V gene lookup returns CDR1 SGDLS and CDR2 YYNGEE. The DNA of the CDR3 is TGTGCCAGCAGCCCCCGACAGGGGGCTGGCTTTAGCTCCTACAGTGAGCAGTTCTTC. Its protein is CASSPRQGAGFSSYSEQFF.

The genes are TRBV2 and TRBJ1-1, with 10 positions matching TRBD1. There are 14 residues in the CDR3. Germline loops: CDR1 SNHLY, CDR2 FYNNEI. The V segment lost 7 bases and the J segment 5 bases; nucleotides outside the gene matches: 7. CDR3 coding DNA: TGTGCCAGCAATTTCAGACAGGGGGCAACTGAAGCTTTCTTT. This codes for CASNFRQGATEAFF.

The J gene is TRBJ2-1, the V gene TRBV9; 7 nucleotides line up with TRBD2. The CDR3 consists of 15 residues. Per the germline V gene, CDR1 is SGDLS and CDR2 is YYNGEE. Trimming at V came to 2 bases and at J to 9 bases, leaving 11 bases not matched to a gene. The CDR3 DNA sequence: TGTGCCAGCAGCGTTACGGGAGGTGGCCACAGTGAGCAGTTCTTC. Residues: CASSVTGGGHSEQFF.

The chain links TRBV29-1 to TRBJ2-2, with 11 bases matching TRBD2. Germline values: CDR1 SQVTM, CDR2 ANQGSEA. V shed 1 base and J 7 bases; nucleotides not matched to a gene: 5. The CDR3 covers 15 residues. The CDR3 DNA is TGCAGCGTTGAAGGGCTAGCGGGAGGAGTCGGGGAGCTGTTTTTT. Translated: CSVEGLAGGVGELFF.

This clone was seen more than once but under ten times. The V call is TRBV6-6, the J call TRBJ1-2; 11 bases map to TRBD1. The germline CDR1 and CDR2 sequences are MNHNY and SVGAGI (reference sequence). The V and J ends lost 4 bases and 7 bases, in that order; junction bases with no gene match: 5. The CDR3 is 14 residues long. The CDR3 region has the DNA TGTGCCAGCAGTTTGGGACAGGGGGTTAGTGGCTACACCTTC. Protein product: CASSLGQGVSGYTF.

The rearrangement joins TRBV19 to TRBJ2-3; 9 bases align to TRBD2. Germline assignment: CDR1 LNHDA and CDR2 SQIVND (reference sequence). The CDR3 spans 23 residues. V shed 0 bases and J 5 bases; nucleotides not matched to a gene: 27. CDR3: CASSIDPGHSLPGREGRGDTQYF. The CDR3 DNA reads TGTGCCAGTAGTATAGACCCGGGACACTCGCTGCCTGGGCGGGAGGGCCGAGGAGATACGCAGTATTTT.

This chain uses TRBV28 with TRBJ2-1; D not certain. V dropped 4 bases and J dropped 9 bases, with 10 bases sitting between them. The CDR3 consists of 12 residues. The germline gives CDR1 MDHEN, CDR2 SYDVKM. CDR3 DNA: TGTGCCAGCAGTTCCCCCCCTAGTGAGCAGTTCTTC. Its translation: CASSSPPSEQFF.

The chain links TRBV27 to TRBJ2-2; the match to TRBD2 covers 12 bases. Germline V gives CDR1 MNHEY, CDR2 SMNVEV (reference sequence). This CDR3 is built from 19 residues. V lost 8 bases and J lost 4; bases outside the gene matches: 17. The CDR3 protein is CASPRGASGRAWVTGELFF. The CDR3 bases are TGTGCCAGCCCACGGGGGGCTAGCGGGAGGGCCTGGGTCACCGGGGAGCTGTTTTTT.